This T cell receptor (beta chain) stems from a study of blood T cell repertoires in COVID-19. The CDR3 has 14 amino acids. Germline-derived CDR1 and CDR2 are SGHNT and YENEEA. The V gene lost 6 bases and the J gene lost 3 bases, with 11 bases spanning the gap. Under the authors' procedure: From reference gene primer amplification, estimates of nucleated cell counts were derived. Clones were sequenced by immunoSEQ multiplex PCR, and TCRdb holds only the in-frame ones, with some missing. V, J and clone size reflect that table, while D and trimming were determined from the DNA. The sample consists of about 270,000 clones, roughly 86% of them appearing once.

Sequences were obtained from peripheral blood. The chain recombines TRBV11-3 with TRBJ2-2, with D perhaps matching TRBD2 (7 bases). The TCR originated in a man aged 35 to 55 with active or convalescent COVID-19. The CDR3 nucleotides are TGTGCCAGCAGAGGGGGGGCCCACACCGGGGAGCTGTTTTTT. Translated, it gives CASRGGAHTGELFF.